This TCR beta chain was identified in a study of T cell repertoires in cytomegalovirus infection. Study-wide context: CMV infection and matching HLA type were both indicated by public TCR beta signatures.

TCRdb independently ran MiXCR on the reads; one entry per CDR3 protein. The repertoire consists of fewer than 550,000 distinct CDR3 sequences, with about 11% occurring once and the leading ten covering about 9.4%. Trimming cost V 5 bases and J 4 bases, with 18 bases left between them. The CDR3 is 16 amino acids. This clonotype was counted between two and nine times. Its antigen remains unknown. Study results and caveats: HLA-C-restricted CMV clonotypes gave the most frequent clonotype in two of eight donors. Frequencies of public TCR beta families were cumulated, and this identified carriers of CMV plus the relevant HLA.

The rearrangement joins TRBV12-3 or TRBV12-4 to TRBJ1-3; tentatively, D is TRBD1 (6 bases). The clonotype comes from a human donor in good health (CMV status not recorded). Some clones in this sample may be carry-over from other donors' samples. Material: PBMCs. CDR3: CASSRGTGSRGNTIYF. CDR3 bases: TGTGCCAGCAGTAGGGGGACCGGATCAAGAGGAAACACCATATATTTT.